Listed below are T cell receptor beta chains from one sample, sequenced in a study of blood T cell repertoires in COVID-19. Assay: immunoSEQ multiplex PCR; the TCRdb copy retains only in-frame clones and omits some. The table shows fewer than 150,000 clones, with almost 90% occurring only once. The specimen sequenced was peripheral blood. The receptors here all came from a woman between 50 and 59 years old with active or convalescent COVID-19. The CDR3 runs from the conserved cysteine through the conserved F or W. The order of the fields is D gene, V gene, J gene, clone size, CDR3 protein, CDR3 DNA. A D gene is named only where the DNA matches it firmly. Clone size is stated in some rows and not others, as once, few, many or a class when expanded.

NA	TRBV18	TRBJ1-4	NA	CASFRSRDEKLFF	TGTGCCAGCTTCCGTTCGCGGGATGAAAAACTGTTTTTT
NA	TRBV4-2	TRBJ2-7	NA	CASSQDRGGISYEQYF	TGTGCCAGCAGCCAAGATCGAGGTGGTATTTCCTACGAGCAGTACTTC
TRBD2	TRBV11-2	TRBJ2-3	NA	CASSTDGASGRDTQYF	TGTGCCAGCAGCACCGACGGGGCTAGCGGGAGGGATACGCAGTATTTT
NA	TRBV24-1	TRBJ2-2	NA	CATSDPARVGNTGELFF	TGTGCCACCAGTGACCCAGCCCGGGTGGGGAACACCGGGGAGCTGTTTTTT
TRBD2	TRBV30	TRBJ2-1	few	CAWSRLADTYNEQFF	TGTGCCTGGAGTAGACTAGCGGATACCTACAATGAGCAGTTCTTC
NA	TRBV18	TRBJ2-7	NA	CASSLGSSYEQYF	TGTGCCAGCTCACTGGGGAGCTCCTACGAGCAGTACTTC
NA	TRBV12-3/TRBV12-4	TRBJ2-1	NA	CASSLRASLFF	TGTGCCAGCAGTTTGAGGGCTAGTCTGTTCTTC
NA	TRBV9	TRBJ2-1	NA	CASSVGIANEQFF	TGTGCCAGCAGCGTAGGGATAGCCAATGAGCAGTTCTTC
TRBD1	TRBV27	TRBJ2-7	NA	CASSPTGIEQYF	TGTGCCAGCAGTCCGACAGGGATCGAGCAGTACTTC
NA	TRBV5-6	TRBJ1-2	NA	CASRFEGTYGYTF	TGTGCCAGCAGGTTCGAGGGCACCTATGGCTACACCTTC
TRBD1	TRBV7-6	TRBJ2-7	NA	CASSLDRGSYEQYF	TGTGCCAGCAGCTTGGACAGGGGCTCCTACGAGCAGTACTTC
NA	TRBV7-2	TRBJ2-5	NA	CASSSGQETQYF	TGTGCCAGCAGCTCGGGACAAGAGACCCAGTACTTC
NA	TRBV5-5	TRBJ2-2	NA	CASSQVAVNTGELFF	TGTGCCAGCAGCCAAGTGGCGGTGAACACCGGGGAGCTGTTTTTT
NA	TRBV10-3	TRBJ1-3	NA	CAIKAGLGNTIYF	TGTGCCATCAAGGCAGGGCTTGGAAACACCATATATTTT
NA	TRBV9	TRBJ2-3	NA	CASSVVDSGDTQYF	TGTGCCAGCAGCGTAGTCGACTCCGGTGATACGCAGTATTTT
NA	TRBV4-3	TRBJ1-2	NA	CASRTRPNYGYTF	TGCGCCAGCCGAACCAGGCCCAACTATGGCTACACCTTC
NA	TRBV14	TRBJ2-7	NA	CASSETGRGFYEQYF	TGTGCCAGCAGCGAGACAGGACGGGGCTTCTACGAGCAGTACTTC
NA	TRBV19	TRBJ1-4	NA	CASSPQGYNEKLFF	TGTGCCAGTAGTCCCCAGGGTTATAATGAAAAACTGTTTTTT
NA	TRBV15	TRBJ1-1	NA	CATSRELDTEAFF	TGTGCCACCAGCAGGGAGCTAGACACTGAAGCTTTCTTT
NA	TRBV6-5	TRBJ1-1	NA	CASTIQGRENTEAFF	TGTGCCAGCACCATCCAAGGACGGGAGAACACTGAAGCTTTCTTT
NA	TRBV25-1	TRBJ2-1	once	CASSEYKGAGYNEQFF	TGTGCCAGCAGTGAATATAAAGGGGCAGGGTACAATGAGCAGTTCTTC
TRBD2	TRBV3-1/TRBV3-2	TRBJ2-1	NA	CASTTGLGSGNEQFF	TGTGCCAGCACCACCGGACTAGGGAGCGGCAATGAGCAGTTCTTC
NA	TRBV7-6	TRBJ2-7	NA	CASSLAEQGSSEQYF	TGTGCCAGCAGCTTAGCGGAACAGGGTAGTTCCGAGCAGTACTTC
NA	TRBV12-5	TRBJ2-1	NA	CASGLGGVEQFF	TGTGCTAGTGGTTTAGGGGGGGTTGAGCAGTTCTTC
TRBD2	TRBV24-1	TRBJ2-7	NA	CATSETSGRENEQYF	TGTGCCACCAGTGAAACTAGCGGGAGGGAGAACGAGCAGTACTTC
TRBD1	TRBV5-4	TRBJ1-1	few	CASRPQLQGAEEAFF	TGTGCCAGCAGGCCCCAGCTTCAGGGGGCCGAGGAAGCTTTCTTT
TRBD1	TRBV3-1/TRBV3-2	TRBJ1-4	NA	CASRTTGYNEKLFF	TGTGCCAGCAGGACGACAGGGTATAATGAAAAACTGTTTTTT
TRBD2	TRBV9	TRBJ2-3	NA	CASSVPTSGAAGLSDTQYF	TGTGCCAGCAGCGTACCGACAAGCGGGGCCGCCGGGCTATCAGATACGCAGTATTTT
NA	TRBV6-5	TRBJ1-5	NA	CASVQVNNQPQHF	TGTGCCAGCGTCCAGGTTAACAATCAGCCCCAGCATTTT
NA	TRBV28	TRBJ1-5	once	CASSTDGYSNQPQHF	TGTGCCAGCAGTACCGACGGGTATAGCAATCAGCCCCAGCATTTT
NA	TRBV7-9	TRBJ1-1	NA	CASSPPSFTDPNTEAFF	TGTGCCAGCAGCCCCCCCTCTTTTACAGATCCGAACACTGAAGCTTTCTTT
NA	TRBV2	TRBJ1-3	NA	CASSDRPGIGNTIYF	TGTGCCAGCAGTGACCGTCCAGGCATTGGAAACACCATATATTTT
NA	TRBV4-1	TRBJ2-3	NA	CASSRANKPTDTQYF	TGCGCCAGCAGCCGGGCCAATAAACCCACAGATACGCAGTATTTT
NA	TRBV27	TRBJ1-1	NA	CASSLLGGQATEAFF	TGTGCCAGCAGTCTCCTCGGGGGGCAGGCCACTGAAGCTTTCTTT
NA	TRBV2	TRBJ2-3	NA	CASFFLTSTDTQYF	TGTGCCAGTTTTTTCCTTACTAGCACAGATACGCAGTATTTT
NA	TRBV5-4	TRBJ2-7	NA	CASSWDNYEQYF	TGTGCCAGCAGTTGGGACAACTACGAGCAGTACTTC
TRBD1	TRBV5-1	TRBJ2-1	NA	CASSLGQGSTNEQFF	TGCGCCAGCAGCCTTGGACAGGGTAGTACCAATGAGCAGTTCTTC
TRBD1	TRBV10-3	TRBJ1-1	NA	CAISEGQGRNTEAFF	TGTGCCATCAGTGAGGGACAGGGGAGGAACACTGAAGCTTTCTTT
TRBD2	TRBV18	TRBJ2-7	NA	CASSPLAGGVYEQYF	TGTGCCAGCTCACCATTAGCGGGAGGCGTCTACGAGCAGTACTTC
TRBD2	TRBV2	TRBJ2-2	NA	CASSPEAGAGELFF	TGTGCCAGCAGCCCCGAAGCGGGAGCTGGGGAGCTGTTTTTT
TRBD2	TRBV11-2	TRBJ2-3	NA	CASSIPGGRASTDTQYF	TGTGCCAGCAGCATCCCTGGCGGGAGAGCTAGCACAGATACGCAGTATTTT
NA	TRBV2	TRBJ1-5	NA	CASSEAWPGKGGQPQHF	TGTGCCAGCAGTGAAGCCTGGCCGGGGAAGGGAGGTCAGCCCCAGCATTTT
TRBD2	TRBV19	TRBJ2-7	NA	CASSTSGGDEQYF	TGTGCCAGTAGTACCTCGGGGGGGGACGAGCAGTACTTC
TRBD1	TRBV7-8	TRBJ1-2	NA	CASSLGKRGRRDYGYTF	TGTGCCAGCAGCTTAGGAAAAAGGGGGCGCCGAGACTATGGCTACACCTTC
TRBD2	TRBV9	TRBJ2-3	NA	CASSPSSGIVTDTQYF	TGTGCCAGCAGCCCAAGTAGCGGGATAGTCACAGATACGCAGTATTTT
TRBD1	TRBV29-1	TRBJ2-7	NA	CSVIPGQGIRGSSYEQYF	TGCAGCGTAATACCGGGACAGGGGATTCGGGGAAGCTCCTACGAGCAGTACTTC
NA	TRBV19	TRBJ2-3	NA	CASSITEDSSTQYF	TGTGCCAGTAGTATTACGGAGGACAGTAGTACGCAGTATTTT
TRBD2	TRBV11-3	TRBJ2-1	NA	CASRPSGLAGVQNEQFF	TGTGCCAGCAGACCTTCGGGACTAGCGGGAGTTCAGAATGAGCAGTTCTTC
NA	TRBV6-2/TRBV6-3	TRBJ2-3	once	CASSYEGRDFSTDTQYF	TGTGCCAGCAGTTACGAGGGGCGGGATTTTAGCACAGATACGCAGTATTTT
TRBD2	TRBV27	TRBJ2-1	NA	CASRSLAGGGEQFF	TGTGCCAGCAGGAGCCTAGCGGGAGGGGGTGAGCAGTTCTTC
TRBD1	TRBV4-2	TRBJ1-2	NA	CASTGDRVYGYTF	TGTGCCAGCACCGGGGACAGGGTCTATGGCTACACCTTC
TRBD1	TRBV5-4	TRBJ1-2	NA	CASSSRGRDYGYTF	TGTGCCAGCAGCTCCAGGGGGCGCGACTATGGCTACACCTTC
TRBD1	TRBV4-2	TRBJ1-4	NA	CASSQVVTGNEKLFF	TGTGCCAGCAGCCAGGTGGTGACAGGGAACGAAAAACTGTTTTTT
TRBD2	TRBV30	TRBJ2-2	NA	CAWSLAGGPDTGELFF	TGTGCCTGGAGTCTAGCGGGAGGGCCGGACACCGGGGAGCTGTTTTTT
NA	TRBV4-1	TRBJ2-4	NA	CASSQREVGVAKNIQYF	TGCGCCAGCAGCCAAAGGGAGGTGGGAGTAGCCAAAAACATTCAGTACTTC
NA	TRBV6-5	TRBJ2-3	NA	CATIGEYTDTQYF	TGTGCCACGATCGGGGAGTACACAGATACGCAGTATTTT
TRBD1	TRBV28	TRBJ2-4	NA	CASNRQGLAKNIQYF	TGTGCCAGCAATCGACAGGGTTTAGCCAAAAACATTCAGTACTTC
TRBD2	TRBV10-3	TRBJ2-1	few	CAISPGHLAGDGEQFF	TGTGCCATCAGTCCGGGACACTTAGCGGGAGATGGTGAGCAGTTCTTC
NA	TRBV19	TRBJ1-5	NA	CASSTFRQDNQPQHF	TGTGCCAGTAGTACGTTCCGACAGGACAATCAGCCCCAGCATTTT